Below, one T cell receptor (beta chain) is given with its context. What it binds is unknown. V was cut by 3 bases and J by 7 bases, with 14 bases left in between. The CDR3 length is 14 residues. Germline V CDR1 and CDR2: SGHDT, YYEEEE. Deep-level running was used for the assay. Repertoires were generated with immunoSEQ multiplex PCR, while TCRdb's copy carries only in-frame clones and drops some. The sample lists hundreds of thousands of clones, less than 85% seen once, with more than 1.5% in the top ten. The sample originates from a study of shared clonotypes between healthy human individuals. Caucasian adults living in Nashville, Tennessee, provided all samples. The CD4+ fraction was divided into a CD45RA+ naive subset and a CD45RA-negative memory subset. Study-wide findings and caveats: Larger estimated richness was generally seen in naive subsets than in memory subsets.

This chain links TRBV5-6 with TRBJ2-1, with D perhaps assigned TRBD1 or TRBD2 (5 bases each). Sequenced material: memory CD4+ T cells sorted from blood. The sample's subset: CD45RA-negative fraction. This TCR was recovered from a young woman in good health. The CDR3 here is CASSSGRLKNEQFF. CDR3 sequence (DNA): TGTGCCAGCAGCTCAGGGAGACTAAAAAATGAGCAGTTCTTC.